This paragraph covers one TCR beta chain sequence. Antigen: not known. The method was immunoSEQ multiplex PCR; TCRdb's version includes in-frame clones alone and lacks a portion of them. The sample has roughly 150,000 clones, roughly 89% seen once. The V end lost 1 base, the J end lost 3 bases, and 12 bases lay between the germline ends. This CDR3 comprises 14 residues. Germline values: CDR1 GTSNPN, CDR2 SVGIG (reference sequence). The data are from a study of T cell responses to AZD1222 COVID-19 vaccine. Study conclusions and caveats: Clonal diversity was possibly underestimated; the donors were predominantly white British and more often female.

The receptor comes from an adult in good health. This rearrangement joins TRBV30 to TRBJ1-2; D gene uncertain. The sample here was peripheral blood, taken on day 0 of AZD1222 vaccination. CDR3 bases: TGTGCCTGGAGTGGACGGTCCTTGGACTATGGCTACACCTTC. This gives the protein CAWSGRSLDYGYTF.